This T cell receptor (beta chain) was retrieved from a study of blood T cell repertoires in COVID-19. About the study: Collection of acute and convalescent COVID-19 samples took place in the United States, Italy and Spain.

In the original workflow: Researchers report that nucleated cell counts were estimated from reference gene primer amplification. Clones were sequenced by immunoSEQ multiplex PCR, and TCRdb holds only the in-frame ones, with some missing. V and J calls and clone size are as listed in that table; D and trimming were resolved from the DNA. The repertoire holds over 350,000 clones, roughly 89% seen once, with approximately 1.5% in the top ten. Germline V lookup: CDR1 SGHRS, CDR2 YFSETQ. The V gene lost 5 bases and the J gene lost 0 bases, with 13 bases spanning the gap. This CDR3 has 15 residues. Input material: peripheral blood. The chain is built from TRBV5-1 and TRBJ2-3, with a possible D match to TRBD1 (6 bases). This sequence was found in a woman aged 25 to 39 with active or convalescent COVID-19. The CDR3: CASRRDTLSTDTQYF. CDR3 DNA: TGCGCCAGCAGAAGGGACACTCTTAGCACAGATACGCAGTATTTT.